The sequence of this TCR beta chain was determined in a study of siplizumab effects on memory and regulatory T cells. As for this clone: As yet, its antigen is unknown.

Sequenced by immunoSEQ multiplex PCR; TCRdb stores in-frame clones only, minus some. The sample consists of about 100,000 clones, approximately 94% of them appearing once. The germline CDR1 and CDR2 sequences are SGHTA and FQGNSA. This CDR3 spans 13 amino acids. Between the trimmed V and J ends, which lost 5 bases and 2 bases, there was a span of 10 bases. General observations from the study: For mappable alloreactive CD4+ clones, the mean Treg-derived fraction was approximately 69% with siplizumab and under 35% in controls. Proliferating CD4+ or CD8+ clones, roughly 75-95% of them, lacked an assignable naive or memory phenotype. A small minority of alloreactive clones were mapped to unstimulated subsets.

The chain has TRBV7-2 and TRBJ2-7, with unresolved D. This sequence was found in a human donor in good health. Sample: non-Treg CD4+ T cells sorted from blood. The CDR3 loop reads CASSMKTAYEQYF. The DNA for the CDR3 is TGTGCCAGCAGCATGAAAACTGCCTACGAGCAGTACTTC.